This entry lists 8 T cell receptor beta chains sequenced from one sample in a study of shared clonotypes between healthy human individuals. Clones were read by immunoSEQ multiplex PCR, and TCRdb kept only the in-frame ones, dropping some. The sample includes around 1,900,000 clones, roughly 95% of them seen just once. Naive CD8 cells lacked CD45RO and underwent positive selection for CCR7, leaving out terminally differentiated effector memory CD45RA+ cells. The sample was naive CD8+ T cells from PBMCs. Receptor source: a man aged 18 to 30 in good health. Some clones in this sample may be carry-over from other donors' samples.

The chain carries TRBV6-1 and TRBJ1-1; TRBD1 might be the D (5 bases). V lost 6 bases to trimming and J lost 0 bases, with 11 bases between them. The CDR3 is 14 amino acids. Germline V gene sequence: CDR1 MNHNS, CDR2 SASEGT. This CDR3 reads CASRMTDLNTEAFF. The CDR3, as DNA: TGTGCCAGCAGGATGACAGACTTGAACACTGAAGCTTTCTTT.

This chain links TRBV9 with TRBJ2-3, with 10 positions matching TRBD2. Germline V gene data show CDR1 as SGDLS and CDR2 as YYNGEE. Trimming took 3 bases from V and 3 from J; bases not matched to a gene: 10. CDR3 length equals 17 residues. CDR3 amino acids: CASSARVSGRETDTQYF. The CDR3 coding sequence is TGTGCCAGCAGCGCGAGGGTAAGCGGGAGGGAGACAGATACGCAGTATTTT.

Points on this clone: Other DNA sequences in this specimen translate into the identical CDR3. The chain links TRBV5-1 to TRBJ2-1; D gene ambiguous. V gave up 0 bases and J gave up 4 bases, with 5 bases separating them. The CDR3 totals 13 residues. The germline CDR1 and CDR2 sequences are SGHRS and YFSETQ. This CDR3 reads CASSLVGYNEQFF. The CDR3 nucleotides are TGCGCCAGCAGCTTGGTCGGATACAATGAGCAGTTCTTC.

A note on this clone: Relative to the germline gene, one junction end is altered; a read error may explain this. The genes are TRBV25-1 and TRBJ2-1; D may be TRBD1 (5 bases). Germline values: CDR1 MGHDK, CDR2 SYGVNS. CDR3 size: 10 residues. The CDR3 DNA sequence: TGTGCCAGCAGTGAAGCAGGGCTGGTCTTC. The encoded protein is CASSEAGLVF.

The chain uses TRBV18 and TRBJ2-1; D gene unclear. There are 12 residues in the CDR3. V lost 4 bases and J lost 8, with 9 bases in between. Germline CDR1 and CDR2: KGHSH and LQKENI. The CDR3 DNA reads as TGTGCCAGCTCACGGAAAGTAGATGAGCAGTTCTTC. Translated, it gives CASSRKVDEQFF.

The chain carries TRBV28 and TRBJ1-2; no clear D gene. The CDR3 length is 18 residues. From germline, CDR1 is MDHEN and CDR2 SYDVKM. V was clipped by 4 bases and J by 3 bases, with 24 bases between them. This CDR3 is CASSSNRLGPGRHYGYTF. The CDR3 DNA follows: TGTGCCAGCAGTTCCAACCGACTCGGGCCTGGGAGGCACTATGGCTACACCTTC.

The chain carries TRBV28 and TRBJ2-7; TRBD2 matches 13 bases. This CDR3 has 16 amino acids. V shed 7 bases, J shed 4 bases, and the junction held 10 bases outside the gene matches. CDR1 MDHEN and CDR2 SYDVKM come from the germline V gene. DNA for the CDR3: TGTGCCAGCACCTTTCGACTAGCGGGAGGTCGGTACGAGCAGTACTTC. Protein: CASTFRLAGGRYEQYF.

The CDR3 loop is CASSFGTGHYGYTF. CDR3 DNA sequence: TGCGCCAGCAGCTTCGGGACAGGACACTATGGCTACACCTTC. The rearrangement links TRBV5-1 to TRBJ1-2; 8 bases line up with TRBD1. V was clipped by 2 bases and J by 3 bases; unmatched bases: 3. Per germline, CDR1 SGHRS and CDR2 YFSETQ. The CDR3 spans 14 residues.